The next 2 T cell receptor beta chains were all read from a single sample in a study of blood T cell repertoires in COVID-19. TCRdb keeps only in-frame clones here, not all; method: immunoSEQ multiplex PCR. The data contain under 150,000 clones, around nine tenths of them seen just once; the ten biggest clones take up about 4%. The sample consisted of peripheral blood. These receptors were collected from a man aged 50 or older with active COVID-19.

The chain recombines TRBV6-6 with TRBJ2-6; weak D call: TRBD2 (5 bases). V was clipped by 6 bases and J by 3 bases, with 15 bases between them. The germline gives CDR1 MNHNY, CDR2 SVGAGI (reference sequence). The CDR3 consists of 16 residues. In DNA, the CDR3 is TGTGCCAGCAGCAGTCTGGGAGTCCATGGGGCCAACGTCCTGACTTTC. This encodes CASSSLGVHGANVLTF.

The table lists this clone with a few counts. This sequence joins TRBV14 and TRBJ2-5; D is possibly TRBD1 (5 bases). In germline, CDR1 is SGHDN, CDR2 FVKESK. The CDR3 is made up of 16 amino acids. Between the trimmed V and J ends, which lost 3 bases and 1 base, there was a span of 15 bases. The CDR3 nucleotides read TGTGCCAGCAGCCAGGGGCTTCAGGCGGTCCAAGAGACCCAGTACTTC. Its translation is CASSQGLQAVQETQYF.